Below, 8 T cell receptor beta chains from the same sample are listed, as sequenced in a study of T cell clonality in common variable immunodeficiency. Sequencing used immunoSEQ multiplex PCR; TCRdb keeps in-frame clones, though not all of them. Captured here are tens of thousands of clones, none seen once; the top ten comprise 5.4%. Specimen: peripheral blood mononuclear cells. These TCRs come from a person aged 18 to 75 in good health.

The table lists this clone with many counts. The CDR3 goes on 3 residues after the read ends, and that part is filled in from the germline J gene. This chain uses TRBV28 with TRBJ2-5; no clear D gene. This CDR3 has 13 residues. Trimming stripped 2 bases from V and 4 bases from J, with 8 bases between. Germline lookup yields CDR1 MDHEN and CDR2 SYDVKM. The CDR3 bases that were read are TGTGCCAGCAGTTTACAGGCCCTAGAGACC. Protein: CASSLQALET. The whole CDR3 reads CASSLQALETQYF.

This clone was recorded many times. The CDR3 extends 3 residues past the end of the read, so its final part is completed from the germline J gene. V and J are TRBV20-1 and TRBJ1-1; D uncertain. CDR1 is DFQATT and CDR2 is SNEGSKA in the germline V gene (reference sequence). Trimming cost V 6 bases and J 1 base, with 15 bases left between them. The CDR3 runs 14 residues. The sequenced CDR3 bases are TGCAGTGCCGTACACCCCCCAGGGAACACTGAA. Encoded protein: CSAVHPPGNTE. The whole CDR3 sequence reads CSAVHPPGNTEAFF.

A note on this clone: The read terminates 3 residues ahead of where the CDR3 ends, so the germline J gene completes it. The chain combines TRBV18 with TRBJ1-1; D uncertain. V was shortened by 6 bases and J by 1 base, with 9 bases between the two germline ends. The germline gives CDR1 KGHSH, CDR2 LQKENI. The CDR3 covers 13 residues. The CDR3 reads CASSNRGNTEAFF. The DNA read from the CDR3 is TGTGCCAGCTCCAACCGAGGGAACACTGAA.

This clone was seen at least ten times. The read ends 3 residues early relative to the CDR3; the germline J gene fills the gap. The chain recombines TRBV7-9 with TRBJ1-3; D is unclear. There are 13 residues in the CDR3. V shed 5 bases and J shed 4 bases, with 9 bases lying between them. The germline V gene has CDR1 SEHNR and CDR2 FQNEAQ (reference sequence). The CDR3 is CASSSSGGNTIYF. Incomplete CDR3 DNA: TGTGCCAGCAGCAGCTCGGGGGGAAACACC.

This clone was observed many times. The CDR3 extends 3 residues past the end of the read, so its final part is completed from the germline J gene. This chain connects TRBV30 to TRBJ1-6; D not resolved. The CDR3 extends over 13 amino acids. Trimming pared 4 bases from V and 3 bases from J, leaving 7 bases between. Germline lookup yields CDR1 GTSNPN and CDR2 SVGIG (reference sequence). CDR3 residues: CAWTGDYNSPLHF. The sequenced part of the CDR3 DNA is TGTGCCTGGACCGGGGACTATAATTCACCC.

This clone was picked up many times. The CDR3 end lies 3 residues beyond the end of the read and is filled in from the germline J gene. The chain employs TRBV6-2 or TRBV6-3 and TRBJ2-5; weak D call: TRBD2 (5 bases). CDR3 length: 13 amino acids. Trimming took 2 bases from V and 5 from J, leaving 9 bases between them. Germline assignment: CDR1 MNHEY and CDR2 SVGEGT. Partial CDR3 DNA: TGTGCCAGCAGTTACGCGGGTGAGGAGACC. Residues: CASSYAGEET. The entire CDR3 sequence reads CASSYAGEETQYF.

This clone was counted many times. CDR3 protein: CARSPLRRDNLYEQYF. CDR3 DNA, as far as it was read: TGTGCCAGAAGCCCCCTACGGCGGGACAACCTTTACGAG. The chain combines TRBV5-3 with TRBJ2-7; D possibly uses TRBD1 or TRBD2 (6 bases each). The DNA ends 3 residues before the CDR3 does, and the rest of the CDR3 is filled in from the germline J gene. TRBV5-3 is designated an ORF whose function remains uncertain. The V end lost 4 bases, the J end lost 4 bases, and 21 bases lay between the germline ends. This CDR3 contains 16 residues.

This clone was seen a handful of times. Coverage ceases 3 residues before the CDR3 finishes, and the germline J gene fills in the end. This chain uses TRBV7-2 with TRBJ2-1, with 8 bases fitting TRBD2. This CDR3 contains 17 residues. J was trimmed by 2 bases and V by 0 bases; bases with no gene match: 6. Germline V CDR1 and CDR2: SGHTA, FQGNSA. CDR3 sequence reads: CASSLAETSGAYNEQFF. The sequenced part of the CDR3 DNA is TGTGCCAGCAGCTTAGCAGAAACTAGCGGAGCCTACAATGAG.